These 27 T cell receptor beta chains originate from one sample sequenced in a study of shared clonotypes between healthy human individuals. The method was immunoSEQ multiplex PCR; TCRdb's version includes in-frame clones alone and lacks a portion of them. This sample has 1.5 million to 2.5 million clones, with about 94% found just once. The naive CD8 subset, CD45RO-negative cells positively selected for CCR7, excluded terminally differentiated effector memory CD45RA+ cells. Sequenced input: naive CD8+ T cells sorted from blood. The receptors shown here come from a man aged 18-30 years in good health.

A note on this clone: Other DNA sequences in this specimen translate into the identical CDR3. The chain is built from TRBV10-2 and TRBJ1-2; D is ambiguous. The CDR3 spans 12 residues. V was trimmed by 6 bases and J by 2 bases, leaving 7 bases between them. CDR1 is WSHSY, CDR2 SAAADI, per germline. The CDR3 here is CASSDGNYGYTF. In nucleotides, the CDR3 is TGCGCCAGCAGCGACGGGAACTATGGCTACACCTTC.

The chain has TRBV6-4 and TRBJ2-7; 9 bases match TRBD1. Germline V gene data show CDR1 as MRHNA and CDR2 as SNTAGT. Trimming at V came to 4 bases and at J to 3 bases, leaving 7 bases not matched to a gene. The CDR3 totals 15 residues. The CDR3 DNA is TGTGCCAGCAGTGGGACAGGGGAGTGGGTCTACGAGCAGTACTTC. Amino acid sequence: CASSGTGEWVYEQYF.

The rearrangement links TRBV5-4 to TRBJ2-3, with TRBD1 identical over 8 bases. Losses at the gene ends were 4 bases for V and 4 bases for J; bases not matched to a gene: 5. Germline V gene sequence: CDR1 SGHNT, CDR2 YYREEE (reference sequence). The CDR3 is 14 amino acids. The CDR3 nucleotides read TGTGCCAGCAGCACTGGACAGGGACCAGATACGCAGTATTTT. It translates to CASSTGQGPDTQYF.

This clone was observed once. Other DNA sequences in the same sample also yield this CDR3. The V and J genes are TRBV28 and TRBJ1-1; 9 nucleotides agree with TRBD1. V shed 2 bases, J shed 6 bases, and the junction held 1 base outside the gene matches. The CDR3 consists of 13 residues. Per the germline V gene, CDR1 is MDHEN and CDR2 is SYDVKM. For the CDR3, the DNA is TGTGCCAGCAGTTTACGGACAGGGGCTGAAGCTTTCTTT. Protein sequence: CASSLRTGAEAFF.

Comments on this clone: Other DNA sequences in the sample encode the same CDR3. This chain links TRBV5-6 with TRBJ2-7, with D unclear. The CDR3 is 13 amino acids. Germline V gene sequence: CDR1 SGHDT, CDR2 YYEEEE. Trimming took off 3 bases at V and 3 bases at J, with 10 bases between the two ends. The CDR3: CASSSGPSYEQYF. The CDR3 DNA reads as TGTGCCAGCAGCTCCGGGCCCAGCTACGAGCAGTACTTC.

The rearrangement uses TRBV11-2 and TRBJ2-7; D may correspond to TRBD1 or TRBD2 (5 bases each). This CDR3 comprises 14 residues. Between the trimmed V and J ends, which lost 1 base and 6 bases, there was a span of 13 bases. Germline CDR1 is SGHAT and CDR2 is FQNNGV. DNA of the CDR3: TGTGCCAGCAGCTTAGTTATTCCGGGGCCCGAGCAGTACTTC. This sequence encodes CASSLVIPGPEQYF.

The V call is TRBV6-6, the J call TRBJ2-3; D remains ambiguous. CDR3 size: 15 residues. Per germline, CDR1 MNHNY and CDR2 SVGAGI (reference sequence). V lost 2 bases, J lost 3 bases, and 12 bases lay in between. The CDR3 loop is CASSYAAPETDTQYF. CDR3 nucleotide sequence: TGTGCCAGCAGTTACGCGGCCCCAGAGACAGATACGCAGTATTTT.

This chain uses TRBV6-1 with TRBJ1-1; possible D gene TRBD1, 6 bases. This CDR3 has 13 amino acids. Trimming removed 7 bases at V and 6 bases at J, with 15 bases between. Germline V gene lookup returns CDR1 MNHNS and CDR2 SASEGT. The CDR3 nucleotides are TGTGCCAGCACGGTGGGGGGCTGGCCTGAAGCTTTCTTT. Translation: CASTVGGWPEAFF.

The V and J genes are TRBV4-1 and TRBJ2-7; 8 nucleotides line up with TRBD1. J was trimmed by 2 bases and V by 3 bases; bases with no gene match: 9. The CDR3 contains 16 residues. CDR1 and CDR2 (germline): MGHRA, YSYEKL. For the CDR3, the DNA is TGCGCCAGCAGCCAGACAGGGGCCCCAGGAACCTACGAGCAGTACTTC. Translation gives CASSQTGAPGTYEQYF.

Comment on this clone: Other DNA sequences in the sample encode the same CDR3. V is TRBV5-6 and J is TRBJ2-7; D gene ambiguous. This CDR3 is built from 14 residues. The V gene's germline CDR1 is SGHDT and CDR2 YYEEEE. V gave up 0 bases and J gave up 0 bases, with 7 bases separating them. The CDR3 bases are TGTGCCAGCAGCTTGGGCGGACCCTCCTACGAGCAGTACTTC. Translated, it gives CASSLGGPSYEQYF. The full variable domain, completed using reference TRBV5-6 and TRBJ2-7, is DAGVTQSPTHLIKTRGQQVTLRCSPKSGHDTVSWYQQALGQGPQFIFQYYEEEERQRGNFPDRFSGHQFPNYSSELNVNALLLGDSALYLCASSLGGPSYEQYFGPGTRLTVT.

The chain is built from TRBV5-6 and TRBJ2-7, with 12 bases that match TRBD2. CDR1 is SGHDT, CDR2 YYEEEE, per germline. The V gene end was trimmed by 4 bases and the J gene end by 2 bases; junction bases not matched to a gene: 4. The CDR3 is 15 residues long. The CDR3 here is CASSRTSGNPYEQYF. In nucleotides, the CDR3 is TGTGCCAGCAGCCGGACTAGCGGGAACCCCTACGAGCAGTACTTC.

This chain connects TRBV7-8 to TRBJ2-5, with 10 bases fitting TRBD1. The CDR3 runs 15 residues. Germline CDR1 SGHVS, CDR2 FQNEAQ. With 6 bases clipped from V and 3 bases from J, the junction kept 7 bases outside the gene matches. The CDR3 sequence: CASSAGTGVEETQYF. Written as DNA, the CDR3 is TGTGCCAGCAGTGCCGGGACAGGGGTCGAAGAGACCCAGTACTTC.

This clone was counted between two and nine times. V is TRBV10-1 and J is TRBJ1-1; D ambiguous. Germline V lookup: CDR1 WNHNN, CDR2 SYGVQD (reference sequence). With 6 bases removed from V and 6 bases from J, the gap between germline ends came to 17 bases. This CDR3 contains 14 residues. CDR3: CASRPSADDSEAFF. The CDR3 DNA is TGCGCCAGCAGGCCCTCGGCGGACGACTCTGAAGCTTTCTTT.

The sample holds a few counts of this clone. This chain links TRBV7-6 with TRBJ1-6; no firm D call. Trimming pared 2 bases from V and 9 bases from J, leaving 5 bases between. The CDR3 length is 12 residues. Germline CDR1 is SGHVS and CDR2 is FNYEAQ. For the CDR3, the DNA is TGTGCCAGCAGCTTAACGAGTTCACCCCTCCACTTT. It is translated as CASSLTSSPLHF.

This chain connects TRBV5-6 to TRBJ2-7; D unclear. CDR3 length: 14 amino acids. Deletions cut 4 bases from V and 6 bases from J, with 17 bases between. CDR1 is SGHDT and CDR2 is YYEEEE in the germline V gene. The CDR3 DNA sequence: TGTGCCAGCAGCCTATCGGACGGGCTGAGCGAGCAGTACTTC. Translated, it gives CASSLSDGLSEQYF.

The V and J genes are TRBV15 and TRBJ2-1, with 7 bases lining up with TRBD1. Trimming removed 0 bases from V and 5 bases from J; junction bases left unmatched: 7. This CDR3 region has 16 residues. Germline CDR1 reads LNHNV; CDR2 reads YYDKDF (reference sequence). The CDR3 bases are TGTGCCACCAGCAGAGAAATGGACAGGAAAGACAATGAGCAGTTCTTC. As protein: CATSREMDRKDNEQFF.

This sequence joins TRBV28 and TRBJ1-2; D is perhaps TRBD1 (6 bases). V was pared by 5 bases and J by 9 bases, with 16 bases between. Germline CDR1 is MDHEN and CDR2 is SYDVKM. The CDR3 length is 13 residues. DNA for the CDR3: TGTGCCAGCAGTACCGAGGGGGTCGGGAGCTACACCTTC. Protein: CASSTEGVGSYTF.

This clone has only a few counts. Within the sample, other DNA sequences also encode this same CDR3. The rearrangement uses TRBV30 and TRBJ2-2; D unclear. V gave up 0 bases and J gave up 6 bases, with 5 bases separating them. This CDR3 is 12 amino acids long. Germline loops: CDR1 GTSNPN, CDR2 SVGIG (reference sequence). The DNA of the CDR3 is TGTGCCTGGAGTGTAGGGCCCGGGGAGCTGTTTTTT. Translated: CAWSVGPGELFF.

This clone was counted once. The rearrangement uses TRBV10-3 and TRBJ1-1, with a weak D call TRBD1 (6 bases). V shed 11 bases and J shed 5 bases, with 15 bases lying between them. The germline V gene encodes CDR1 ENHRY and CDR2 SYGVKD. The length of the CDR3 is 12 residues. The CDR3 protein is CASTGMRTEAFF. CDR3 in DNA: TGTGCCTCCACAGGGATGCGAACTGAAGCTTTCTTT.

This clone was recorded once. V gene TRBV10-3 combines with J gene TRBJ1-1, with TRBD1 as a possible D gene (6 bases). This CDR3 spans 14 amino acids. Deletions cut 2 bases from V and 7 bases from J, with 14 bases between. The germline V gene encodes CDR1 ENHRY and CDR2 SYGVKD. In DNA, the CDR3 is TGTGCCATCAGTGAGCTCGGGGGCGGTAGTGAAGCTTTCTTT. Residues: CAISELGGGSEAFF.

This clone was counted once. The chain recombines TRBV10-1 with TRBJ2-5; the D gene is possibly TRBD2 (5 bases). The V gene's germline CDR1 is WNHNN and CDR2 SYGVQD (reference sequence). The CDR3 extends over 14 amino acids. The ends were cut back, 11 bases at V and 0 bases at J, with 16 bases in the middle. The CDR3 region has the DNA TGCGCCGGCTACCGACGCGGGTACCAAGAGACCCAGTACTTC. Protein product: CAGYRRGYQETQYF.

The chain is built from TRBV10-3 and TRBJ2-5; D might be TRBD1 (6 bases). CDR3 length equals 15 residues. Deletions cut 6 bases from V and 1 base from J, with 15 bases between. Germline-derived CDR1 and CDR2 are ENHRY and SYGVKD. Here the CDR3 reads CAISRRQELQETQYF. CDR3 DNA: TGTGCCATCAGCAGACGACAGGAGCTCCAAGAGACCCAGTACTTC.

V gene TRBV6-5 combines with J gene TRBJ1-2; D not certain. The germline V gene has CDR1 MNHEY and CDR2 SVGAGI. The CDR3 totals 11 residues. V was cut by 5 bases and J by 10 bases, with 11 bases left in between. Here the CDR3 reads CASSNLESYTF. In DNA form, the CDR3 reads TGTGCCAGCAGTAATCTAGAATCCTACACCTTC.

This chain joins TRBV4-3 and TRBJ1-4; D remains unclear. V dropped 0 bases and J dropped 0 bases, with 17 bases sitting between them. CDR1 and CDR2 (germline): LGHNA, YSLEER. This CDR3 comprises 19 residues. CDR3 loop: CASSQDSPPGSATNEKLFF. In nucleotides, the CDR3 is TGCGCCAGCAGCCAAGATTCCCCGCCCGGCAGTGCAACTAATGAAAAACTGTTTTTT.

The chain couples TRBV7-9 to TRBJ2-5; 12 bases line up with TRBD2. Per the germline V gene, CDR1 is SEHNR and CDR2 is FQNEAQ (reference sequence). This CDR3 contains 16 residues. V shed 5 bases and J 4 bases; nucleotides not matched to a gene: 8. The chain's CDR3 is CASSGSTSGRRETQYF. The CDR3, as DNA: TGTGCCAGCAGCGGAAGCACTAGCGGGAGGAGAGAGACCCAGTACTTC. Variable domain in full (rest from reference TRBV7-9 and TRBJ2-5): DTGVSQNPRHKITKRGQNVTFRCDPISEHNRLYWYRQTLGQGPEFLTYFQNEAQLEKSRLLSDRFSAERPKGSFSTLEIQRTEQGDSAMYLCASSGSTSGRRETQYFGPGTRLLVL.

Worth noting for this clone: The same CDR3 is also encoded by other DNA sequences in this sample. The chain carries TRBV15 and TRBJ2-7, with a tentative D call TRBD2 (6 bases). The CDR3 loop spans 14 amino acids. V lost 1 base, J lost 0 bases, and 7 bases lay in between. From germline, CDR1 is LNHNV and CDR2 YYDKDF (reference sequence). CDR3 loop: CATSRVGSSYEQYF. In nucleotides, the CDR3 is TGTGCCACCAGCAGAGTCGGGAGCTCCTACGAGCAGTACTTC.

The rearrangement links TRBV6-5 to TRBJ2-2; tentatively, D is TRBD2 (6 bases). The V and J ends lost 2 bases and 10 bases respectively, with 14 bases between them. The CDR3 totals 14 residues. From germline, CDR1 is MNHEY and CDR2 SVGAGI. CDR3 protein: CASSYGTPPMELFF. In nucleotides, the CDR3 is TGTGCCAGCAGTTACGGGACTCCCCCCATGGAGCTGTTTTTT.